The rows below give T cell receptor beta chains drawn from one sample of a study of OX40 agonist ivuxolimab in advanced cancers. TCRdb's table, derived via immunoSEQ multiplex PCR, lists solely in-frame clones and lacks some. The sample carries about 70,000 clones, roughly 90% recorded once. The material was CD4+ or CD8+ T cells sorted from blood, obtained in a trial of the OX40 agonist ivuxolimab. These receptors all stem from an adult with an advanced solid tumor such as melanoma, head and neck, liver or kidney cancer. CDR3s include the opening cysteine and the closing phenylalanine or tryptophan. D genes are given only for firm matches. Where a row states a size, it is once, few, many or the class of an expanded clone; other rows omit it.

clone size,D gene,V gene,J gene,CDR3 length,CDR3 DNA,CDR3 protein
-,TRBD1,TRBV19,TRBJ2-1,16,TGTGCCAGTAGTATATCCCAGGGGGACAGAGACAATGAGCAGTTCTTC,CASSISQGDRDNEQFF
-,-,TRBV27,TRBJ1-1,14,TGTGCCAGCAGTTTATTCCTGACAGCCGCTGAAGCTTTCTTT,CASSLFLTAAEAFF
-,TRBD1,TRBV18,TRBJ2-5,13,TGTGCCAGCTCACCTAGACAGGGAGAGACCCAGTACTTC,CASSPRQGETQYF
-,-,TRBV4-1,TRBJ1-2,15,TGCGCCAGCAGCCAAGATGGACTCCGACCTAATGGCTACACCTTC,CASSQDGLRPNGYTF
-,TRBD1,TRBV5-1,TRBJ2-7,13,TGCGCCAGCAGCTGGGACAGGGACTACGAGCAGTACTTC,CASSWDRDYEQYF
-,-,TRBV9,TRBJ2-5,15,TGTGCCAGCAGCGAGGGACTTCGGGGTAGGGAGACCCAGTACTTC,CASSEGLRGRETQYF
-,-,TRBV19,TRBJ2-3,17,TGTGCCAGTAGTATCGTCTCCGCGGGGCTGGGCACAGATACGCAGTATTTT,CASSIVSAGLGTDTQYF
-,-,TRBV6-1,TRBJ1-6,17,TGTGCCAGCAGTGAGGGAGGGAGCTTAAGCTATAATTCACCCCTCCACTTT,CASSEGGSLSYNSPLHF
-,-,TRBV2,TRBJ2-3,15,TGTGCCAGCAGTGCGAATAGCTTGCCAGCAGATACGCAGTATTTT,CASSANSLPADTQYF
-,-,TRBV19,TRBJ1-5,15,TGTGCCAGTGCCAGGGCGGGCGGCGACAATCAGCCCCAGCATTTT,CASARAGGDNQPQHF
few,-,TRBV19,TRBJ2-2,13,TGTGCCAGTAGTAACCCAAACACCGGGGAGCTGTTTTTT,CASSNPNTGELFF
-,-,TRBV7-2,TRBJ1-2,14,TGTGCCAGCAGCCCCCCAAGGGGGGTGGAGGGCTACACCTTC,CASSPPRGVEGYTF
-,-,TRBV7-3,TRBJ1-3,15,TGTGCCAGCAGCTTAAGTGCAGGTTCTGGAAACACCATATATTTT,CASSLSAGSGNTIYF
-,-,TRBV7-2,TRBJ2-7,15,TGTGCCAGCAGCTTAGTCTCGGGCACACGGACCGAGCAGTACTTC,CASSLVSGTRTEQYF
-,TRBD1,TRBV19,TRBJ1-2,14,TGTGCCAGTAGACAGGGGGCGAATTCCTATGGCTACACCTTC,CASRQGANSYGYTF
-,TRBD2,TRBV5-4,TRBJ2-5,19,TGTGCCAGCAGCCAAGCTGGTAGCGGGGGGGCGGGGAACCAAGAGACCCAGTACTTC,CASSQAGSGGAGNQETQYF
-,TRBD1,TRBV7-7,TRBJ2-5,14,TGTGCCAGCAGCAAGGACAGGGGTTGGGAGACCCAGTACTTC,CASSKDRGWETQYF
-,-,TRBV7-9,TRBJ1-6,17,TGTGCCAGCAGCCTGCCCCCCGGGAGCTCCTATAATTCACCCCTCCACTTT,CASSLPPGSSYNSPLHF
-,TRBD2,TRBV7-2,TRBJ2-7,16,TGTGCCAGCAGCTTAAGAGGGCGGGGGGAAACCTACGAGCAGTACTTC,CASSLRGRGETYEQYF
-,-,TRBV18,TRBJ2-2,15,TGTGCCAGCTCACCCGCGCCCGGCGGTACCGGGGAGCTGTTTTTT,CASSPAPGGTGELFF
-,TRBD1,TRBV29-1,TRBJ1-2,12,TGCAGCGTCGATACAGGGGGCAATGGCTACACCTTC,CSVDTGGNGYTF
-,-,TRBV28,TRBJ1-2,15,TGTGCCAGCAGCCCCCCGGGGCGTGGAAACTATGGCTACACCTTC,CASSPPGRGNYGYTF
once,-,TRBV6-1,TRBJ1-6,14,TGTGCCAGTTTGCTCCGGACCACGAATTCACCCCTCCACTTT,CASLLRTTNSPLHF
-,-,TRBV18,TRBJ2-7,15,TGTGCCAGCTCACCAATGGGGGAGAAGTCCTACGAGCAGTACTTC,CASSPMGEKSYEQYF
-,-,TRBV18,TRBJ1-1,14,TGTGCCAGCTCATCGGGTTTGGTGAACACTGAAGCTTTCTTT,CASSSGLVNTEAFF
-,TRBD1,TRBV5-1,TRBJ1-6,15,TGCGCCAGCAGCCAATCAGGGGGGAATAATTCACCCCTCCACTTT,CASSQSGGNNSPLHF
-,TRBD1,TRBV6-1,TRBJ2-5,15,TGTGCCAGCAGGGCCGGGACAGGGAGCCAAGAGACCCAGTACTTC,CASRAGTGSQETQYF
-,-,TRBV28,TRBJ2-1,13,TGTGCCAGCAGCGGGACGGCGGCAATGCAGCAGTTCTTC,CASSGTAAMQQFF
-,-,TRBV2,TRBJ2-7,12,TGTGCCAGCCGGGACGAAACCTACGAGCAGTACTTC,CASRDETYEQYF
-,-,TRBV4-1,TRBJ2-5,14,TGCGCCAGCAGCCAAGTCTACAGAGGCGAGACCCAGTACTTC,CASSQVYRGETQYF
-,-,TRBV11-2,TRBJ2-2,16,TGTGCCAGCAGCTTAGCAGGCAGGGCGAACACCGGGGAGCTGTTTTTT,CASSLAGRANTGELFF
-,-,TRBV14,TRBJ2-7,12,TGTGCCAGCAGCCATTCCCCCCACGAGCAGTACTTC,CASSHSPHEQYF
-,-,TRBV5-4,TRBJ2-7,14,TGTGCCAGCAGCCCCGGGACCAGCAATGAAGAACAGTACTTC,CASSPGTSNEEQYF
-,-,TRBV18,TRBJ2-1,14,TGTGCCAGCTCACAGCAGAGCTCCTACAATGAGCAGTTCTTC,CASSQQSSYNEQFF
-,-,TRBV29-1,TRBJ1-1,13,TGCAGCGCCGTATGGCTCATGAACACTGAAGCTTTCTTT,CSAVWLMNTEAFF
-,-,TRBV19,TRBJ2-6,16,TGTGCCAGTAGTATCTGGTCCTTCTCTGGGGCCAACGTCCTGACTTTC,CASSIWSFSGANVLTF
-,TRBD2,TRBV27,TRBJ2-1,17,TGTGCCAGCAGTTCGTATAGCGGGGGGAGGACCTACAATGAGCAGTTCTTC,CASSSYSGGRTYNEQFF
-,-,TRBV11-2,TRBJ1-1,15,TGTGCCAGCAGCTTGACGTCGGCTCTAAACACTGAAGCTTTCTTT,CASSLTSALNTEAFF
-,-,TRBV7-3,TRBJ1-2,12,TGTGCCAGCAGCTCTTCAGGCTATGGCTACACCTTC,CASSSSGYGYTF
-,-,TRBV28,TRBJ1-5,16,TGTGCCTCGGTGGCGGGGGGTCGGAGGAGCAATCAGCCCCAGCATTTT,CASVAGGRRSNQPQHF
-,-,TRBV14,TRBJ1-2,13,TGTGCCAGCAGCCCTGACGTTTACTATGGCTACACCTTC,CASSPDVYYGYTF
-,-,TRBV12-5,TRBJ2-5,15,TGTGCTAGTGGTTTGGTCGGCTGGGACCAAGAGACCCAGTACTTC,CASGLVGWDQETQYF
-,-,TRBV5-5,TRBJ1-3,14,TGTGCCAGCAGCTTGTCTACAGAGGCGGACACCATATATTTT,CASSLSTEADTIYF
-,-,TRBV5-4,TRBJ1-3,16,TGTGCCAGCAGCTTGGTCGGGATGAGCTCTGGAAACACCATATATTTT,CASSLVGMSSGNTIYF
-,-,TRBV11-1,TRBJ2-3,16,TGTGCCAGCAGAAACCGAGGGGGGCCCTCGGGAGATACGCAGTATTTT,CASRNRGGPSGDTQYF